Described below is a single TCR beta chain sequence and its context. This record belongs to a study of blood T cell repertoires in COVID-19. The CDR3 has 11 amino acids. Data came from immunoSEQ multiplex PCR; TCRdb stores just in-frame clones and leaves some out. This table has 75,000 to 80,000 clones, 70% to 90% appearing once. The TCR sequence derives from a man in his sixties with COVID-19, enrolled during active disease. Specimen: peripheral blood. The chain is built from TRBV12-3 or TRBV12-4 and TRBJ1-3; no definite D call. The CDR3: CAMSSGNTIYF. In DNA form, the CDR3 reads TGTGCTATGAGCTCTGGAAACACCATATATTTT.